This entry lists 23 T cell receptor beta chains sequenced from one sample in a study of control samples from healthy donors and cancer patients. The protocol was immunoSEQ multiplex PCR, while the TCRdb copy is restricted to in-frame clones and leaves out a portion. This table holds fewer than 90,000 clones, roughly 94% found once. The sample was blood. The receptors here all came from a woman between 40 and 55 years old in good health.

V is TRBV4-3 and J is TRBJ2-7; D might be TRBD2 (5 bases). This CDR3 spans 15 amino acids. Germline lookup yields CDR1 LGHNA and CDR2 YSLEER. V dropped 4 bases and J dropped 4 bases, with 17 bases sitting between them. Here the CDR3 reads CASSLDRSRVYEQYF. For the CDR3, the DNA is TGCGCCAGCAGCCTCGACCGATCGAGGGTTTACGAGCAGTACTTC.

The chain carries TRBV4-3 and TRBJ2-5; no definite D call. Germline V gives CDR1 LGHNA, CDR2 YSLEER. The CDR3 is 13 residues long. The V gene lost 0 bases and the J gene lost 5 bases, with 7 bases spanning the gap. The CDR3 sequence: CASSQETVETQYF. As DNA, the CDR3 is TGCGCCAGCAGCCAAGAAACAGTGGAGACCCAGTACTTC.

CDR3 in DNA: TGTGCCAGCAGCCAAGAGCAGGCGGCAGCATGGGACACCATATATTTT. Its protein is CASSQEQAAAWDTIYF. The V and J genes are TRBV3-1 (or the pseudogene TRBV3-2) and TRBJ1-3; no clear D. There are 16 residues in the CDR3. Per the germline V gene, CDR1 is LGHDT and CDR2 is YNNKEL (reference sequence). V lost 0 bases and J lost 8, with 17 bases in between.

The chain couples TRBV5-1 to TRBJ2-1, with D unclear. The V end was cut by 3 bases, the J end by 8 bases, with 18 bases between. Germline loops: CDR1 SGHRS, CDR2 YFSETQ. CDR3 size: 15 residues. The chain's CDR3 is CASSWQLYPRHEQFF. In nucleotides, the CDR3 is TGCGCCAGCAGCTGGCAGCTATACCCACGGCATGAGCAGTTCTTC.

The chain links TRBV10-3 to TRBJ2-3; D remains unclear. This CDR3 has 13 residues. CDR1 ENHRY and CDR2 SYGVKD come from the germline V gene. V lost 4 bases, J lost 2 bases, and 7 bases lay in between. The CDR3 DNA reads TGTGCCATCAGTGGGGGTAACACAGATACGCAGTATTTT. Protein sequence: CAISGGNTDTQYF.

This CDR3 reads CASSIRGQGEAGELFF. The CDR3 DNA is TGTGCCAGCAGCATCCGGGGACAGGGGGAGGCCGGGGAGCTGTTTTTT. V usage is TRBV21-1 and J usage is TRBJ2-2; whether TRBD1, the table's D call, matches the DNA was not checked. TRBV21-1 is given as a pseudogene. This CDR3 has 16 residues.

This clone was counted once. The chain uses TRBV6-5 and TRBJ2-5, with D unresolved. The germline V and J ends were trimmed by 2 bases and 5 bases, with 15 bases remaining between them. Germline V gene lookup returns CDR1 MNHEY and CDR2 SVGAGI. The CDR3 sequence is 15 residues long. The CDR3 protein is CASSYVPTFRETQYF. The CDR3 nucleotides read TGTGCCAGCAGTTACGTCCCGACTTTTCGGGAGACCCAGTACTTC.

V and J are TRBV28 and TRBJ1-5; D remains unclear. The V end was cut by 2 bases, the J end by 6 bases, with 2 bases between. CDR3 length equals 11 residues. Germline V gene lookup returns CDR1 MDHEN and CDR2 SYDVKM. Written as DNA, the CDR3 is TGTGCCAGCAGTTTAGGTCAGCCCCAGCATTTT. This codes for CASSLGQPQHF.

The table lists this clone with a count of one. CDR3 coding DNA: TGCGCCAGCAGCTCGGGACAGGGTGACACTGAAGCTTTCTTT. Translating it yields CASSSGQGDTEAFF. V gene TRBV5-1 combines with J gene TRBJ1-1; 9 bases are a match to TRBD1. The CDR3 contains 14 residues. The junction had 3 bases not matched to a gene; V was cut back by 3 bases and J by 3 bases. Per the germline V gene, CDR1 is SGHRS and CDR2 is YFSETQ. Variable domain in full (rest from reference TRBV5-1 and TRBJ1-1): KAGVTQTPRYLIKTRGQQVTLSCSPISGHRSVSWYQQTPGQGLQFLFEYFSETQRNKGNFPGRFSGRQFSNSRSEMNVSTLELGDSALYLCASSSGQGDTEAFFGQGTRLTVV.

The chain joins TRBV10-3 to TRBJ1-2; 7 bases agree with TRBD1. J was trimmed by 8 bases and V by 2 bases; bases with no gene match: 8. Germline CDR1 and CDR2: ENHRY and SYGVKD. This CDR3 spans 14 amino acids. CDR3 sequence: CAISEGRGRRGYTF. CDR3 nucleotides: TGTGCCATCAGTGAGGGTAGGGGGCGTCGGGGCTACACCTTC.

The V gene is TRBV5-6, the J gene TRBJ2-2; D may correspond to TRBD1 or TRBD2 (5 bases each). This CDR3 has 14 amino acids. Per the germline V gene, CDR1 is SGHDT and CDR2 is YYEEEE. The V and J ends lost 4 bases and 4 bases respectively, with 11 bases between them. CDR3 residues: CASSNGGGTGELFF. In DNA form, the CDR3 reads TGTGCCAGCAGCAATGGTGGGGGCACCGGGGAGCTGTTTTTT.

J is TRBJ2-5 and V is TRBV6-4, with TRBD2 matching 9 bases. CDR1 and CDR2 from the germline V gene are MRHNA and SNTAGT. V shed 2 bases and J 4 bases; nucleotides not matched to a gene: 5. The CDR3 covers 15 residues. CDR3 sequence: CASSDVAGDRETQYF. The CDR3 nucleotides are TGTGCCAGCAGTGACGTAGCGGGAGACCGAGAGACCCAGTACTTC.

This clone was found once. The chain combines TRBV27 with TRBJ2-7; no clear D. From germline, CDR1 is MNHEY and CDR2 SMNVEV (reference sequence). There are 14 residues in the CDR3. Deletions cut 3 bases from V and 2 bases from J, with 11 bases between. The CDR3 loop is CASSFASEPYEQYF. Written as DNA, the CDR3 is TGTGCCAGCAGTTTTGCGAGCGAACCCTACGAGCAGTACTTC.

Here the CDR3 DNA reads TGTGCCAGCAGACAAAGCGGGAGTTACGAGCAGTACTTC. Its protein product is CASRQSGSYEQYF. The V call is TRBV5-4, the J call TRBJ2-7; 8 nucleotides align to TRBD2. CDR1 SGHNT and CDR2 YYREEE come from the germline V gene (reference sequence). The CDR3 sequence is 13 residues long. The V gene end was trimmed by 5 bases and the J gene end by 4 bases; junction bases not matched to a gene: 5.

The chain recombines TRBV5-1 with TRBJ2-3, with 11 bases matching TRBD2. Unmatched junction bases numbered 15, after V lost 2 bases and J lost 4 bases. The CDR3 has 19 amino acids. CDR1 and CDR2 from the germline V gene are SGHRS and YFSETQ. The CDR3, as DNA: TGCGCCAGCAGCTTCGGGGGGTCCGGCACTAGCGGGGGCGCAGATACGCAGTATTTT. Translating gives CASSFGGSGTSGGADTQYF.

The V gene is TRBV4-2, the J gene TRBJ1-1; 8 bases match TRBD1. The germline gives CDR1 LGHNA, CDR2 YNFKEQ. Unmatched junction bases numbered 8, after V lost 2 bases and J lost 0 bases. This CDR3 region has 17 residues. The CDR3 loop reads CASSQLTGGTLNTEAFF. The DNA of the CDR3 is TGTGCCAGCAGCCAACTTACAGGGGGGACACTGAACACTGAAGCTTTCTTT.

The chain combines TRBV5-1 with TRBJ1-1; maybe TRBD1 (5 bases). The CDR3 is 15 amino acids. The V end lost 0 bases, the J end lost 1 base, and 10 bases lay between the germline ends. From germline, CDR1 is SGHRS and CDR2 YFSETQ. CDR3 coding DNA: TGCGCCAGCAGCTTGGGGACATTCGGGAACACTGAAGCTTTCTTT. It encodes CASSLGTFGNTEAFF.

A note on this clone: At one end, the junction sequence differs from germline, possibly due to a read error. The CDR3 region has the DNA TGTGCCAGCAGTTTATATCAGGGGCCTAATGCACCCCTCCACTTT. Its protein product is CASSLYQGPNAPLHF. The chain combines TRBV27 with TRBJ1-6, with a tentative D call TRBD1 (6 bases). The V gene's germline CDR1 is MNHEY and CDR2 SMNVEV (reference sequence). The CDR3 consists of 15 residues.

CDR3 loop: CASSQDRTNYGYTF. In DNA, the CDR3 is TGTGCCAGCAGTCAGGACAGGACTAACTATGGCTACACCTTC. The genes are TRBV6-5 and TRBJ1-2; the match to TRBD1 covers 7 bases. V was clipped by 5 bases and J by 0 bases; unmatched bases: 3. The CDR3 has 14 amino acids. Germline V gives CDR1 MNHEY, CDR2 SVGAGI.

In this sample, this clone turned up once. The chain combines TRBV9 with TRBJ1-2; no clear D gene. Germline V gene data show CDR1 as SGDLS and CDR2 as YYNGEE. There are 13 residues in the CDR3. Between the trimmed V and J ends, which lost 4 bases and 8 bases, there was a span of 15 bases. This chain's CDR3 is CASSQTKPGGYTF. CDR3 DNA sequence: TGTGCCAGCAGCCAAACGAAGCCGGGCGGCTACACCTTC. Combining the CDR3 with reference TRBV9 and TRBJ1-2 gives the whole variable domain DSGVTQTPKHLITATGQRVTLRCSPRSGDLSVYWYQQSLDQGLQFLIQYYNGEERAKGNILERFSAQQFPDLHSELNLSSLELGDSALYFCASSQTKPGGYTFGSGTRLTVV.

The J gene is TRBJ1-6, the V gene TRBV9, with TRBD1 as a possible D gene (6 bases). This CDR3 has 14 amino acids. The V end lost 5 bases, the J end lost 10 bases, and 16 bases lay between the germline ends. In germline, CDR1 is SGDLS, CDR2 YYNGEE. As DNA, the CDR3 is TGTGCCAGCAGGAGGGCAGGGGAGCGGTCACCCCTCCACTTT. Its protein is CASRRAGERSPLHF.

The gene calls are TRBV6-6 and TRBJ2-1; D unclear. This CDR3 has 11 amino acids. CDR1 and CDR2 from the germline V gene are MNHNY and SVGAGI (reference sequence). V lost 5 bases, J lost 8 bases, and 7 bases lay in between. The CDR3: CASSIGDEQFF. The CDR3 coding sequence is TGTGCCAGCAGTATTGGGGATGAGCAGTTCTTC.

The rearrangement links TRBV7-7 to TRBJ2-5; TRBD1 matches at 12 bases. Looked up from germline, CDR1 is SSHAT and CDR2 is FNYEAQ (reference sequence). V shed 5 bases, J shed 7 bases, and the junction held 8 bases outside the gene matches. This CDR3 is 15 amino acids long. The CDR3 DNA reads as TGTGCCAGCAGCCGGGGGACAGGGGGCGGAGGGACCCAGTACTTC. Translated: CASSRGTGGGGTQYF.